This passage covers 29 T cell receptor beta chains from one sample sequenced in a study of tumor-infiltrating lymphocytes in localized non-small cell lung cancer. The repertoire was sequenced with immunoSEQ multiplex PCR; TCRdb's copy has only in-frame clones and lacks some. Of 5,800 or so clones listed, around 67% are singletons. The sample was uninvolved lung tissue not adjacent to the tumor. The receptors stem from a human donor with non-small cell lung cancer.

The chain is built from TRBV2 and TRBJ1-2; 7 bases align to TRBD1. The CDR3 extends over 14 amino acids. With V trimmed by 5 bases and J by 4 bases, 7 bases remained unmatched. CDR1 and CDR2 (germline): SNHLY, FYNNEI. The CDR3 sequence is CASSPGRTGYGYTF. The CDR3, as DNA: TGTGCCAGCAGTCCGGGCCGGACAGGCTATGGCTACACCTTC.

There are a few counts of this clone. This sequence joins TRBV5-1 and TRBJ1-1; TRBD1 is a possible D gene (6 bases). The CDR3 is 15 residues long. CDR1 SGHRS and CDR2 YFSETQ come from the germline V gene. Trimming pared 5 bases from V and 1 base from J, leaving 15 bases between. The CDR3 loop reads CASSRLEGGNTEAFF. CDR3 nucleotide sequence: TGCGCCAGCAGTCGATTAGAGGGGGGGAACACTGAAGCTTTCTTT. Complete variable domain (other parts from reference TRBV5-1 and TRBJ1-1): KAGVTQTPRYLIKTRGQQVTLSCSPISGHRSVSWYQQTPGQGLQFLFEYFSETQRNKGNFPGRFSGRQFSNSRSEMNVSTLELGDSALYLCASSRLEGGNTEAFFGQGTRLTVV.

The genes are TRBV30 and TRBJ2-7, with D unclear. Germline CDR1 GTSNPN, CDR2 SVGIG (reference sequence). Trimming took 0 bases from V and 7 from J, leaving 13 bases between them. The length of the CDR3 is 13 residues. The CDR3 loop is CAWSVFQYGEQYF. As DNA, the CDR3 is TGTGCCTGGAGTGTGTTCCAATATGGGGAGCAGTACTTC.

This chain connects TRBV11-3 to TRBJ2-1; D unclear. The germline V gene encodes CDR1 SGHNT and CDR2 YENEEA. This CDR3 spans 14 amino acids. V was trimmed by 2 bases and J by 2 bases, leaving 7 bases between them. CDR3 loop: CASSLPPPYNEQFF. CDR3 nucleotides: TGTGCCAGCAGCTTACCGCCGCCCTACAATGAGCAGTTCTTC.

The genes are TRBV7-3 and TRBJ2-3; 8 bases match TRBD2. V dropped 2 bases and J dropped 0; count of bases not matched to a gene: 4. The CDR3 loop spans 16 amino acids. Germline loops: CDR1 SGHTA, CDR2 FQGTGA. The CDR3 DNA reads TGTGCCAGCAGCTTATTGGCGGGAGGTAGCACAGATACGCAGTATTTT. Translation gives CASSLLAGGSTDTQYF.

The sample holds a few counts of this clone. This rearrangement joins TRBV7-2 to TRBJ2-7, with a weak D call TRBD1 (6 bases). The V gene's germline CDR1 is SGHTA and CDR2 FQGNSA. V was clipped by 1 base and J by 4 bases, with 17 bases between them. The CDR3 spans 16 residues. This CDR3 reads CASSLDRSGRGYEQYF. The DNA of the CDR3 is TGTGCCAGCAGCTTAGACAGGAGTGGTAGGGGGTACGAGCAGTACTTC.

This clone was seen once. The chain's CDR3 is CAWSSSAGGPSFYEQYF. The CDR3 nucleotides read TGTGCCTGGAGTTCGTCAGCGGGAGGGCCCAGTTTCTACGAGCAGTACTTC. The chain joins TRBV30 to TRBJ2-7; the match to TRBD2 covers 10 bases. The CDR3 is 17 residues long. Germline-derived CDR1 and CDR2 are GTSNPN and SVGIG (reference sequence). The junction had 13 bases not matched to a gene; V was cut back by 2 bases and J by 3 bases.

J is TRBJ1-1 and V is TRBV19; unclear D gene. Germline values: CDR1 LNHDA, CDR2 SQIVND (reference sequence). Trimming stripped 0 bases from V and 1 base from J, with 12 bases between. The CDR3 extends over 16 amino acids. Here the CDR3 DNA reads TGTGCCAGTAGTATAGATCACGCAAGGCGGAACACTGAAGCTTTCTTT. Its protein product is CASSIDHARRNTEAFF.

This clone is medium-sized. This chain connects TRBV19 to TRBJ2-2; D is undetermined. The CDR3 is made up of 14 amino acids. CDR1 and CDR2 (germline): LNHDA, SQIVND (reference sequence). V was clipped by 3 bases and J by 1 base, with 6 bases between them. The CDR3 DNA sequence: TGTGCCAGTAGTATCTTCGGGAACACCGGGGAGCTGTTTTTT. It codes for CASSIFGNTGELFF.

The V and J genes are TRBV6-6 and TRBJ2-5, with D unresolved. Germline loops: CDR1 MNHNY, CDR2 SVGAGI (reference sequence). Deletions cut 0 bases from V and 2 bases from J, with 7 bases between. CDR3 size: 14 residues. CDR3 sequence: CASSYSAAQETQYF. DNA of the CDR3: TGTGCCAGCAGTTACTCCGCGGCGCAAGAGACCCAGTACTTC.

The CDR3 DNA is TGTGCCAGCAGTGTCCGAGCGGGAGATACGCAGTATTTT. Residues: CASSVRAGDTQYF. The chain is built from TRBV6-1 and TRBJ2-3; tentative D call: TRBD2 (6 bases). The CDR3 is made up of 13 amino acids. Germline values: CDR1 MNHNS, CDR2 SASEGT. The V end lost 4 bases, the J end lost 5 bases, and 10 bases lay between the germline ends.

V usage is TRBV7-2 and J usage is TRBJ2-3; unclear D gene. V was clipped by 1 base and J by 2 bases, with 7 bases between them. The CDR3 extends over 14 amino acids. Germline V gives CDR1 SGHTA, CDR2 FQGNSA. Here the CDR3 reads CASSLVAFTDTQYF. CDR3 nucleotide sequence: TGTGCCAGCAGCTTAGTGGCGTTCACAGATACGCAGTATTTT.

The rearrangement joins TRBV30 to TRBJ2-7; 9 positions agree with TRBD1. The V and J ends lost 2 bases and 6 bases, in that order; junction bases with no gene match: 14. Germline-derived CDR1 and CDR2 are GTSNPN and SVGIG (reference sequence). The CDR3 is 16 amino acids. CDR3 loop: CAWSPSWGQGSPEQYF. The CDR3 bases are TGTGCCTGGAGTCCGTCTTGGGGACAGGGATCCCCCGAGCAGTACTTC.

The J gene is TRBJ2-3, the V gene TRBV4-3; 12 bases are shared with TRBD2. With 1 base clipped from V and 2 bases from J, the junction kept 4 bases outside the gene matches. Germline CDR1 and CDR2: LGHNA and YSLEER. The CDR3 is 17 amino acids. The CDR3 bases are TGCGCCAGCAGCCAAGGGACTAGCGGGGCCTTCACAGATACGCAGTATTTT. Translating it yields CASSQGTSGAFTDTQYF.

This rearrangement joins TRBV27 to TRBJ2-7; TRBD1 matches at 9 bases. V dropped 8 bases and J dropped 5; count of bases not matched to a gene: 13. Germline CDR1 MNHEY, CDR2 SMNVEV (reference sequence). CDR3 length: 15 residues. The CDR3 spells CASQGRGQGFDEQYF. As DNA, the CDR3 is TGTGCCAGCCAGGGGAGGGGACAGGGATTTGACGAGCAGTACTTC.

The rearrangement uses TRBV6-5 and TRBJ2-1; a possible D gene is TRBD2 (5 bases). The CDR3 is 13 amino acids. Germline V CDR1 and CDR2: MNHEY, SVGAGI. V shed 6 bases and J shed 8 bases, with 14 bases lying between them. The CDR3 nucleotides read TGTGCCAGCAGACCCGGACCCGGGGATGAGCAGTTCTTC. This gives the protein CASRPGPGDEQFF.

The CDR3 DNA follows: TGTGCCAGCAGTGAAAGGGGACACGGTGTCATTGGGGAGCTGTTTTTT. This codes for CASSERGHGVIGELFF. This chain links TRBV6-1 with TRBJ2-2; D perhaps matches TRBD1 (6 bases). The CDR3 contains 16 residues. V was trimmed by 2 bases and J by 8 bases, leaving 18 bases between them. Germline CDR1 MNHNS, CDR2 SASEGT.

The CDR3 region has the DNA TGTGCCAGCCGGGAGTCCTCTGGGGCCAACGTCCTGACTTTC. Protein product: CASRESSGANVLTF. The V and J genes are TRBV6-1 and TRBJ2-6; a weak D match, TRBD2 (6 bases). The germline V and J ends were trimmed by 8 bases and 0 bases, with 8 bases remaining between them. The CDR3 contains 14 residues. CDR1 MNHNS and CDR2 SASEGT come from the germline V gene.

In its sample, this clone was seen once. V gene TRBV6-5 combines with J gene TRBJ1-5; 7 positions agree with TRBD1. The J segment lost 11 bases and the V segment lost 6 bases, leaving 10 bases of the junction unmatched. The CDR3 has 13 amino acids. Germline loops: CDR1 MNHEY, CDR2 SVGAGI. For the CDR3, the DNA is TGTGCCAGCAGAACAGGGGTCCGGGGGACCCAGCATTTT. Translated: CASRTGVRGTQHF.

The genes are TRBV30 and TRBJ2-7; 7 bases line up with TRBD1. The CDR3 has 17 residues. Per germline, CDR1 GTSNPN and CDR2 SVGIG (reference sequence). V shed 3 bases, J shed 1 base, and the junction held 15 bases outside the gene matches. CDR3 amino acids: CAWRGFGRDSQSYEQYF. For the CDR3, the DNA is TGTGCCTGGAGGGGCTTCGGTAGGGACAGTCAATCCTACGAGCAGTACTTC.

The chain recombines TRBV28 with TRBJ2-7, with D possibly TRBD2 on 6 matching bases. CDR1 MDHEN and CDR2 SYDVKM come from the germline V gene. The CDR3 is 13 amino acids. V was trimmed by 7 bases and J by 2 bases, leaving 12 bases between them. The CDR3, as DNA: TGTGCCAGCATTAGCGGATTAACCTACGAGCAGTACTTC. It encodes CASISGLTYEQYF.

This clone has more than one count but fewer than ten. The chain uses TRBV7-2 and TRBJ2-7, with 13 bases identical to TRBD2. This CDR3 spans 17 amino acids. The V gene's germline CDR1 is SGHTA and CDR2 FQGNSA. Trimming at V came to 6 bases and at J to 3 bases, leaving 11 bases not matched to a gene. This chain's CDR3 is CASSSTGLAGSNYEQYF. The CDR3 DNA reads TGTGCCAGCAGTTCGACGGGACTAGCGGGGTCCAACTACGAGCAGTACTTC.

This clone was observed a handful of times. The CDR3 reads CASYGGENTEAFF. For the CDR3, the DNA is TGCGCCAGCTACGGAGGGGAGAACACTGAAGCTTTCTTT. This chain connects TRBV5-1 to TRBJ1-1, with D possibly matching TRBD1 (5 bases). Trimming removed 7 bases at V and 1 base at J, with 11 bases between. Germline CDR1 is SGHRS and CDR2 is YFSETQ. CDR3 size: 13 residues.

This clone was picked up a small number of times. The chain carries TRBV4-1 and TRBJ2-7, with D tentatively TRBD2 (5 bases). Germline V gene sequence: CDR1 MGHRA, CDR2 YSYEKL. V was clipped by 4 bases and J by 3 bases, with 10 bases between them. The CDR3 totals 13 residues. CDR3 residues: CASSLPGFYEQYF. In nucleotides, the CDR3 is TGCGCCAGCAGCCTTCCGGGGTTCTACGAGCAGTACTTC.

This clone appeared a few times. The chain recombines TRBV5-1 with TRBJ1-6; tentative D call: TRBD1 (6 bases). The CDR3 runs 17 residues. Deletions cut 4 bases from V and 7 bases from J, with 21 bases between. Germline CDR1 reads SGHRS; CDR2 reads YFSETQ. CDR3 bases: TGCGCCAGCAGCCGGGCCTTTCCGGGCCAGGGGAATTCACCCCTCCACTTT. Translated, it gives CASSRAFPGQGNSPLHF.

As concerns this clone: The sample contains more than one DNA sequence encoding this CDR3. The chain carries TRBV30 and TRBJ2-7; perhaps D is TRBD1 or TRBD2 (5 bases each). CDR1 GTSNPN and CDR2 SVGIG come from the germline V gene (reference sequence). The CDR3 is 15 residues long. V was trimmed by 0 bases and J by 0 bases, leaving 12 bases between them. CDR3 sequence (DNA): TGTGCCTGGAGTGTAGGGACGGATAGCTCCTACGAGCAGTACTTC. Translation: CAWSVGTDSSYEQYF.

The chain employs TRBV5-1 and TRBJ2-7; 14 bases are a match to TRBD2. CDR3 length: 13 residues. V gave up 3 bases and J gave up 12 bases; unmatched junction bases: 5. Germline CDR1 and CDR2: SGHRS and YFSETQ. The CDR3 nucleotides read TGCGCCAGCAGCTCGGGACTAGCGGGAGAGGGGTACTTC. Encoded protein: CASSSGLAGEGYF.

The rearrangement uses TRBV27 and TRBJ2-7; 7 bases map to TRBD2. Unmatched junction bases numbered 7, after V lost 2 bases and J lost 3 bases. Germline V gives CDR1 MNHEY, CDR2 SMNVEV (reference sequence). The CDR3 is 15 residues long. CDR3 nucleotide sequence: TGTGCCAGCAGTTTAGGGACCGGGGGGTTCTACGAGCAGTACTTC. Translating gives CASSLGTGGFYEQYF.

The rearrangement uses TRBV30 and TRBJ2-7, with D perhaps TRBD1 (7 bases). The V end was cut by 5 bases, the J end by 2 bases, with 10 bases between. The V gene's germline CDR1 is GTSNPN and CDR2 SVGIG (reference sequence). The CDR3 totals 12 residues. The CDR3 DNA sequence: TGTGCCTGGGGGGGGACAGCCTACGAGCAGTACTTC. Translating gives CAWGGTAYEQYF.